This TCR beta chain emerged from a study of cytomegalovirus exposure and HLA in healthy donors (dated by TCRdb to between 2016 and 2019). Context from the whole study: In an earlier analysis of under 750 of the donors, roughly 300 Gb of sequence data and 100 million or so unique TCR beta sequences from about 179 million T cells were reported. An early release covering about 600 HLA-typed donors comprised approximately 290 gigabases of sequencing data and tens of millions of unique TCR sequences. Among the roughly 390 genotyped donors, roughly 80% belonged to the genetic ancestry cluster associated with self-reported Caucasian donors. The aim of the study was to test whether cataloging public T cell receptors could identify signatures of past pathogen exposure. The study profiled the T cell repertoires of about 640 subjects by immunosequencing and related them to cytomegalovirus serostatus. Besides the first cohort of roughly 640 subjects, a separate validation cohort made up of 120 or so different subjects was used. High-throughput TCR immunosequencing, statistical association of individual TCRs with disease status, and machine learning were combined to predict cytomegalovirus infection status. A later analysis re-analyzed previously published TCR beta repertoires from 666 donors and added high-resolution HLA genotyping to study TCR occurrence patterns. Rather than drawing on any new phenotypic data, the later analysis identified candidate immune exposures from TCR beta sequences and the way those sequences occurred across donors. In an earlier analysis of a few hundred of the donors, high-throughput TCR beta sequencing was used to judge whether each TCR beta V gene segment behaved as functional or pseudogenic. Donor age, sex, ethnicity and CMV serostatus were compiled alongside the repertoire data. Genome-wide SNP genotypes for about 65% of the roughly 670 donors were used in a later genetic analysis, which treated that subset as a discovery cohort. All discovery cohort repertoires had been generated using a single sequencing platform. Class I and class II HLA loci were covered by the typing at four-digit resolution. The number of typed donors differed by locus: about 629-630 for A, B, C, DRB1 and DQB1; 500 to 550 for DQA1; fewer than 610 for DPA1; and roughly 470 for DPB1. About five DR-DQ haplotypes were handled as single units for association and clustering because linkage in the cohort was strong. Among almost 400 genotyped donors of the cohort, an average of about 240,000 unique TCR beta nucleotide sequences were sequenced per donor, roughly 20% of them non-productive. General conclusions and limits of the study: According to a later analysis, most CMV-associated TCR beta chains appeared to be HLA-restricted, and the HLA associations seemed to be driven largely by CMV exposure. A cluster of highly shared sequence variants was judged likely to be a technical artifact of the sequencing pipeline. CMV serostatus was the only immune exposure information available for the cohort. Sequencing depth was assumed to be roughly uniform across donors in the presence/absence analyses, though that assumption may not hold. The earlier analysis of approximately 540 of the donors excluded some 15 rarely observed V segments, including chromosome 9 orphons, because counts were too low. A later analysis found that HLA-associated TCR beta chains were more clonally expanded and had lower generation probabilities than equally common non-associated chains. The classifier was reported to diagnose cytomegalovirus status with high specificity and sensitivity in both the original cohort and the validation cohort. Compared with the approximately 720-donor mean, donors in an Asian-associated ancestry cluster had fewer N-insertions in productive TCRs, according to a later genetic analysis. HLA typing was unavailable for some donors at each locus, so association tests used only the typed subset. In a later analysis, several top co-occurrence clusters were reported to appear linked to parvovirus B19, influenza, CMV and Epstein-Barr virus. Most TCR sequences were seen in very few donors, while some public TCRs were found in many individuals. V-gene and J-gene trimming of TCR beta chains was associated with a missense DCLRE1C variant in a later genetic analysis, and the association was replicated in an independent cohort. Some IMGT-functional V segments, including TRBV6-2 and TRBV6-3, could not be told apart with the 87-base-pair reads, so those segments were excluded. In the study, some 160 TCR beta chains were listed as associated with cytomegalovirus. When HLA alleles, especially DR and DQ, strongly co-occurred, TCR associations were difficult to assign to individual alleles. Only TCR beta chains were sequenced in this cohort, and the absence of alpha or paired-chain data limited detectable features. A further reported finding was that TCR beta sequences accurately predicted the HLA-A and HLA-B alleles for most subjects in the first cohort. Correlated functional status among segregating V segments might reflect linkage disequilibrium, but an unknown experimental factor could not be ruled out. In an earlier analysis of around 600 of the donors, most TCR beta V segments were observed in productive rearrangements about 87% or about 30% of the time, broadly matching IMGT annotations. It was suggested by the authors that the approach could potentially be generalized to other disease states and immunological phenotypes. In vitro tests confirmed that a few of the cytomegalovirus-associated TCR beta chains recognize cytomegalovirus antigens. A later analysis found that TCR association rates varied across HLA loci, with DRB1 alleles showing the most associated TCRs and HLA-C alleles the fewest. In a later analysis, some 18,000 TCR beta sequences were associated with specific HLA alleles at a false discovery rate of 0.05.

The cohort consisted of approximately 670 healthy bone marrow donors. All cohort members were sampled while nominally healthy, although unrecorded immune exposures were likely present. The donor was CMV seronegative and belonged to the group of 350 to 400 seronegative cohort members. A peripheral blood sample was collected from each donor, and TCR beta sequencing was performed on peripheral blood mononuclear cells. Genomic DNA was extracted from the blood cell samples with the Qiagen DNeasy Blood Extraction Kit. Libraries were constructed by the immunoSEQ multiplex PCR assay. For the multiplex PCR, a mixture combining 60 forward primers for TCR Vbeta segments and 13 reverse primers for TCR Jbeta segments was used. The CDR3 region of rearranged TCR beta genes was amplified from genomic DNA by a multiplex PCR assay. Amplified TCR beta libraries were sequenced as 87-base-pair reads on the Illumina HiSeq System. The original pipeline was this. In a later analysis, tens of millions of unique TCR beta chains were counted across the roughly 610 repertoires, and approximately 11 million of these chains were shared by at least two donors. A nearest-neighbor algorithm error-corrected the raw reads and collapsed the reads into unique sequences, merging closely related sequences to remove PCR and sequencing errors. To assign V, D and J gene segments, CDR3 sequences were aligned to IMGT reference sequences. For a sequence to be retained, a match of at least six nucleotides was required to both a V gene segment and a J gene segment. Rearrangements were called productive when the CDR3 lacked stop codons and stayed in frame with V and J; all others were non-productive. CDR3 was defined according to IMGT convention as the region running from the second conserved V-encoded cysteine to the conserved J-encoded phenylalanine. The earlier analysis of roughly 590 of the donors excluded sequences that lacked an unambiguous match to a single V gene segment. An earlier analysis of over 450 of the donors classified V segments as functional when productive rearrangements were above 56.7% and as segregating when the standard deviation between donors was above 5%. A statistical classification framework was built for diagnosing cytomegalovirus status from the catalog of TCR beta chain sequences. A later analysis assigned V and J genes by comparing TCR nucleotide sequences with IMGT/GENE-DB human TR gene sequences. In a later analysis, CDR3 sequences and most-parsimonious VDJ recombination scenarios were assigned using the TCRdist pipeline. In a later analysis, each TCR beta chain was defined by its CDR3 amino acid sequence together with its V-gene family, and reads lacking a unique V-gene family were excluded. As a way to deal with suspected cross-contamination and a sequencing artifact, a later analysis dropped 450 to 700 nucleotide sequences that were highly shared and had low generation probability. For each public chain, a later analysis derived a clonal expansion index from normalized ranks of inferred template counts within each repertoire. In a later analysis, generation probabilities were computed with a VDJ recombination model fitted to out-of-frame rearrangements, and the resulting probabilities were checked against IGoR. In a later analysis, TCR-TCR, TCR-HLA and TCR-CMV co-occurrence was scored with hypergeometric tests, and a repertoire-size bias correction was applied to TCR pairs. A later analysis estimated false discovery rates by permuting HLA or CMV assignments 20 times. In a later analysis, co-occurring TCRs were grouped with DBSCAN, and TCRdist sequence similarity was added when clustering was performed within HLA-allele-positive subsets. Repertoires with fewer than 30,000 or more than 120,000 public chains were left out of co-occurrence clustering, as were about five repertoires with anomalous nucleotide sharing. The table was pulled from immuneACCESS by TCRdb, which kept in-frame rearrangements only. Such tables lose some clones; where checked, under half of the loss comes from unresolved V genes, and the rest has no known cause. The D gene and trimming were derived from the DNA, and the V and J assignments and clone size from that table. The table for this sample lists roughly 100,000 clones; roughly 82% of them were counted only once. The ten most abundant clones make up 1.6% of the sample.

Per the germline V gene (reference sequence), MNHNY is the CDR1 and SVGAGI is the CDR2. V drops 6 bases and J drops 13 bases, leaving 10 bases in between. Spanning cysteine to phenylalanine, the CDR3 consists of 11 amino acids. Of the read, only the CDR3 DNA is kept; its 33 bases are in frame from base 1. A remark on this clone: Its cognate antigen has yet to be identified. The record has no base qualities; no much larger clone is one base away.

The chain couples TRBV6-6 to TRBJ1-6, with no confidently assigned D gene. This clonotype originated in a man in his forties or fifties in good health and CMV-seronegative. The specimen was PBMCs. The sequence in DNA is TGTGCCAGCAGCTCTAGGGAGCCCCTCCACTTT. This yields the protein CASSSREPLHF.